The 9 T cell receptor beta chains in this list originate from one sample, sequenced in a study of T cell responses to AZD1222 COVID-19 vaccine. Method: immunoSEQ multiplex PCR; TCRdb's copy keeps in-frame clones and lacks some. The table has about 120,000 clones, around 90% seen once; the top ten hold approximately 3.4%. The sample was peripheral blood, taken 28 days after the second AZD1222 dose. These receptors were collected from an adult who received the AZD1222 COVID-19 vaccine.

This chain connects TRBV9 to TRBJ1-2; D may be TRBD1 (5 bases). CDR3 length: 15 amino acids. Per germline, CDR1 SGDLS and CDR2 YYNGEE. With 0 bases removed from V and 1 base from J, the gap between germline ends came to 10 bases. The CDR3 loop is CASSVARGNNYGYTF. The CDR3 region has the DNA TGTGCCAGCAGCGTAGCTCGGGGGAATAACTATGGCTACACCTTC.

The rearrangement joins TRBV7-3 to TRBJ1-1; D perhaps matches TRBD1 (5 bases). Germline CDR1 is SGHTA and CDR2 is FQGTGA. CDR3 length: 15 residues. The V end lost 2 bases, the J end lost 3 bases, and 13 bases lay between the germline ends. The CDR3: CASSLGVGGDTEAFF. CDR3 sequence (DNA): TGTGCCAGCAGCTTAGGTGTCGGGGGGGACACTGAAGCTTTCTTT.

This chain uses TRBV7-2 with TRBJ2-1; TRBD2 aligns across 11 bases. CDR1 is SGHTA and CDR2 is FQGNSA in the germline V gene. The CDR3 spans 17 residues. The V gene end was trimmed by 2 bases and the J gene end by 2 bases; junction bases not matched to a gene: 5. The CDR3 spells CASSLRLTSGTYNEQFF. Written as DNA, the CDR3 is TGTGCCAGCAGCTTACGTCTGACTAGCGGGACCTACAATGAGCAGTTCTTC.

In its sample, this clone was seen a few times. The V gene is TRBV6-4, the J gene TRBJ1-2; TRBD1 might be the D (6 bases). V lost 4 bases and J 4 bases, leaving 28 bases between the germline ends. This CDR3 has 19 residues. Looked up from germline, CDR1 is MRHNA and CDR2 is SNTAGT. The CDR3 bases are TGTGCCAGCAGTGGTTCCCTTTTTGGGGGGCCGTCCCCAGGCTATGGCTACACCTTC. This gives the protein CASSGSLFGGPSPGYGYTF.

The J gene is TRBJ2-7, the V gene TRBV7-2; D not certain. The germline CDR1 and CDR2 sequences are SGHTA and FQGNSA. The germline V and J ends were trimmed by 6 bases and 5 bases, with 23 bases remaining between them. CDR3 length: 16 amino acids. The chain's CDR3 is CASSSSVWASNHEQYF. CDR3 sequence (DNA): TGTGCCAGCAGTTCAAGTGTGTGGGCATCTAATCACGAGCAGTACTTC.

This chain connects TRBV7-9 to TRBJ2-1; D ambiguous. Germline V gene sequence: CDR1 SEHNR, CDR2 FQNEAQ (reference sequence). V lost 3 bases to trimming and J lost 4 bases, with 7 bases between them. The CDR3 runs to 13 residues. The CDR3 sequence: CASSFVLYNEQFF. The CDR3 DNA is TGTGCCAGCAGCTTTGTCTTGTACAATGAGCAGTTCTTC.

The chain links TRBV19 to TRBJ1-5; no clear D. V was clipped by 7 bases and J by 0 bases, with 7 bases between them. Germline CDR1 LNHDA, CDR2 SQIVND (reference sequence). The CDR3 totals 13 residues. In DNA form, the CDR3 reads TGTGCCAGTATGGAGTCTAGCAATCAGCCCCAGCATTTT. Translating it yields CASMESSNQPQHF. Variable domain in full (rest from reference TRBV19 and TRBJ1-5): DGGITQSPKYLFRKEGQNVTLSCEQNLNHDAMYWYRQDPGQGLRLIYYSQIVNDFQKGDIAEGYSVSREKKESFPLTVTSAQKNPTAFYLCASMESSNQPQHFGDGTRLSIL.

This clone has just one count. The chain uses TRBV3-1 (or the pseudogene TRBV3-2) and TRBJ1-1; no reliable D call. This CDR3 is 14 amino acids long. Germline lookup yields CDR1 LGHDT and CDR2 YNNKEL (reference sequence). The V gene lost 4 bases and the J gene lost 3 bases, with 12 bases spanning the gap. CDR3 residues: CASSRPSGDTEAFF. The CDR3 DNA reads as TGTGCCAGCAGCCGCCCCTCGGGTGACACTGAAGCTTTCTTT.

This chain uses TRBV6-5 with TRBJ1-5; perhaps TRBD1 as D (6 bases). The germline V gene encodes CDR1 MNHEY and CDR2 SVGAGI. CDR3 size: 14 residues. The V gene lost 10 bases and the J gene lost 3 bases, with 16 bases spanning the gap. In nucleotides, the CDR3 is TGTGCCACCAGACAGGAGGGGAACAATCAGCCCCAGCATTTT. Amino acids: CATRQEGNNQPQHF.